These 21 T cell receptor beta chains originate from one sample sequenced in a study of regulatory T cells in long-lasting Graves disease (dated by TCRdb to the early 2020s). The method was multiplex PCR. The listed sequencing device is Illumina HiSeq 4000. TCR beta libraries were built with iRepertoire HTBI primers and Arm-PCR amplification of CDR3 regions. TCRdb reprocessing: public reads trimmed at Q25 with fastp, clones called with MiXCR, in-frame beta chains kept. Rows merge per CDR3 protein into single entries with the most common DNA and genes. The sample records about 540,000 distinct CDR3 sequences, 13% of which are singletons. Roughly 9.7% of the sample is held by the ten biggest clonotypes. What the time point label conveys for this sample: newly diagnosed GD, antithyroid drugs for less than 3 months. For both TCR sequencing and RNA sequencing, RNA was extracted from PBMCs in TRIzol. These data also featured in a second study, about T cells in Graves' hyperthyroidism and ophthalmopathy.

Sample: peripheral blood mononuclear cells (PBMCs), taken at new diagnosis, from a patient treated with antithyroid drugs. Receptors originate from a young man with Graves disease. Donor details come from another sample of the same person, matched by shared clones.

This clonotype was observed at least ten times. The chain has TRBV2 and TRBJ2-1; 9 bases are shared with TRBD1. J gave up 9 bases and V 5 bases, and 11 bases lay outside the gene matches. Germline V lookup: CDR1 SNHLY, CDR2 FYNNEI. This CDR3 comprises 15 residues. As DNA, the CDR3 is TGTGCCAGCAGTCCCATGGGACAGGGATCCAGTGAGCAGTTCTTC. This sequence encodes CASSPMGQGSSEQFF.

This clonotype has just a few counts. V usage is TRBV27 and J usage is TRBJ2-1; 12 bases are shared with TRBD2. Germline assignment: CDR1 MNHEY and CDR2 SMNVEV (reference sequence). This CDR3 contains 18 residues. V was clipped by 5 bases and J by 0 bases; unmatched bases: 8. The CDR3 DNA follows: TGTGCCAGCAGTAGAAGGACTAGCGGGAAAACCTCCTACAATGAGCAGTTCTTC. Translated: CASSRRTSGKTSYNEQFF.

The chain carries TRBV18 and TRBJ2-1; perhaps TRBD1 as D (7 bases). The CDR3 has 15 amino acids. Trimming took off 1 base at V and 4 bases at J, with 11 bases between the two ends. Germline V CDR1 and CDR2: KGHSH, LQKENI. CDR3 in DNA: TGTGCCAGCTCACCACGCAGGGGGGTTTACAATGAGCAGTTCTTC. Amino acid sequence: CASSPRRGVYNEQFF.

V is TRBV10-3 and J is TRBJ2-7, with TRBD1 matching over 9 bases. The V segment lost 3 bases and the J segment 2 bases; nucleotides outside the gene matches: 17. CDR1 is ENHRY and CDR2 is SYGVKD in the germline V gene. The CDR3 consists of 19 residues. CDR3: CAISDRQGVTSSGTYEQYF. The CDR3 coding sequence is TGTGCCATCAGTGATAGACAGGGGGTTACGTCTAGCGGCACCTACGAGCAGTACTTC.

This clonotype was recorded many times. This rearrangement joins TRBV20-1 to TRBJ2-7; a weak D match, TRBD1 (7 bases). CDR1 is DFQATT and CDR2 is SNEGSKA in the germline V gene (reference sequence). This CDR3 is built from 17 residues. The ends were cut back, 1 base at V and 0 bases at J, with 19 bases in the middle. This chain's CDR3 is CSARGPSERGHSYEQYF. The CDR3 DNA reads as TGCAGTGCTAGAGGTCCTAGCGAGAGGGGGCACTCCTACGAGCAGTACTTC.

The gene calls are TRBV6-2 or TRBV6-3 and TRBJ1-2; no clear D gene. The germline V gene encodes CDR1 MNHEY and CDR2 SVGEGT. The CDR3 is 11 residues long. Trimming removed 7 bases at V and 3 bases at J, with 6 bases between. The CDR3 loop reads CASNSDYGYTF. CDR3 DNA sequence: TGTGCCAGCAACAGCGACTATGGCTACACCTTC.

This clonotype was detected many times. The chain carries TRBV7-3 and TRBJ2-7; 12 bases match TRBD2. This CDR3 is 15 amino acids long. Germline loops: CDR1 SGHTA, CDR2 FQGTGA. V trimming: 5 bases; J trimming: 4 bases; junction bases outside the gene matches: 6. The CDR3 sequence is CASSRTSGAQYEQYF. DNA of the CDR3: TGTGCCAGCAGCAGGACTAGCGGGGCCCAATACGAGCAGTACTTC.

This clonotype came up a few times. Sequence at one end of the junction differs from germline and may be a read error. The V call is TRBV5-6, the J call TRBJ2-5, with D tentatively TRBD1 or TRBD2 (6 bases each). This CDR3 has 12 residues. Germline V gives CDR1 SGHDT, CDR2 YYEEEE. In DNA form, the CDR3 reads TGTGCCAGCAGCTTGGGGGGGGCCGAATCGTATTTT. Translated, it gives CASSLGGAESYF. Full variable domain (missing parts from reference TRBV5-6 and TRBJ2-5): DAGVTQSPTHLIKTRGQQVTLRCSPKSGHDTVSWYQQALGQGPQFIFQYYEEEERQRGNFPDRFSGHQFPNYSSELNVNALLLGDSALYLCASSLGGAESYFGPGTRLLVL.

This clonotype showed up many times. The chain recombines TRBV24-1 with TRBJ2-5; 9 bases match TRBD2. The germline CDR1 and CDR2 sequences are KGHDR and SFDVKD. CDR3 size: 15 residues. V gave up 5 bases and J gave up 2 bases; unmatched junction bases: 5. In DNA form, the CDR3 reads TGTGCCACCAGTGCCCCGGCGGGAGGGCAAGAGACCCAGTACTTC. Its translation: CATSAPAGGQETQYF.

This clonotype appeared many times. The rearrangement joins TRBV20-1 to TRBJ2-4; 10 bases are a match to TRBD1. The CDR3 sequence is 13 residues long. After removal of 6 bases from V and 7 bases from J, the junction contained 6 bases not matched to a gene. Per germline, CDR1 DFQATT and CDR2 SNEGSKA (reference sequence). The CDR3 sequence: CSATGQGGNIQYF. The CDR3 bases are TGCAGTGCAACAGGACAGGGGGGGAACATTCAGTACTTC.

The J gene is TRBJ1-5, the V gene TRBV5-5, with 7 bases identical to TRBD1. Germline CDR1 SGHKS, CDR2 YYEKEE (reference sequence). The CDR3 sequence is 14 residues long. The junction had 10 bases not matched to a gene; V was cut back by 6 bases and J by 7 bases. CDR3 loop: CASTVTGARQPQHF. CDR3 sequence (DNA): TGTGCCAGCACCGTTACAGGGGCACGGCAGCCCCAGCATTTT.

Ten or more counts support this clonotype. The DNA for the CDR3 is TGTGCCAGCACTTCAGGACTAGCGGATATCCCGGAGTTCTTC. Encoded protein: CASTSGLADIPEFF. The chain is built from TRBV5-4 and TRBJ2-1, with 10 bases matching TRBD2. Germline V lookup: CDR1 SGHNT, CDR2 YYREEE (reference sequence). V dropped 6 bases and J dropped 14; count of bases not matched to a gene: 14. CDR3 length: 14 residues. Based on the CDR3 plus reference TRBV5-4 and TRBJ2-1, the full variable domain is ETGVTQSPTHLIKTRGQQVTLRCSSQSGHNTVSWYQQALGQGPQFIFQYYREEENGRGNFPPRFSGLQFPNYSSELNVNALELDDSALYLCASTSGLADIPEFFGPGTRLTVL.

This clonotype turned up a few times. This sequence joins TRBV4-2 and TRBJ2-3; D not certain. Trimming took off 1 base at V and 0 bases at J, with 14 bases between the two ends. The CDR3 is made up of 17 amino acids. CDR1 LGHNA and CDR2 YNFKEQ come from the germline V gene. In DNA, the CDR3 is TGTGCCAGCAGCCAAGGCCTGGCCGGGCCAAGCACAGATACGCAGTATTTT. Protein: CASSQGLAGPSTDTQYF.

This clonotype was picked up a small number of times. This chain links TRBV12-3 or TRBV12-4 with TRBJ1-1, with 12 bases that match TRBD1. V dropped 7 bases and J dropped 11; count of bases not matched to a gene: 8. This CDR3 is 13 amino acids long. The CDR3 sequence is CASTRGQGAMAFF. CDR3 in DNA: TGTGCCAGCACACGGGGACAGGGGGCTATGGCTTTCTTT.

This clonotype was seen at least ten times. V is TRBV25-1 and J is TRBJ2-7, with D unclear. Germline CDR1 reads MGHDK; CDR2 reads SYGVNS. The CDR3 has 11 amino acids. With 7 bases removed from V and 5 bases from J, the gap between germline ends came to 9 bases. This CDR3 reads CASMSGHEQYF. The CDR3 DNA reads as TGTGCCAGCATGTCCGGACACGAGCAGTACTTC.

This clonotype occurred a few times. The V gene is TRBV5-1, the J gene TRBJ2-4, with D hard to call. Trimming removed 0 bases from V and 6 bases from J, with 10 bases in between. In germline, CDR1 is SGHRS, CDR2 YFSETQ. The CDR3 is made up of 14 amino acids. Here the CDR3 reads CASSLGQTRNIQYF. The CDR3 DNA follows: TGCGCCAGCAGCTTGGGGCAGACAAGAAACATTCAGTACTTC.

The sample holds a few counts of this clonotype. This rearrangement joins TRBV20-1 to TRBJ2-7; 9 bases are shared with TRBD1. This CDR3 is built from 14 residues. Per the germline V gene, CDR1 is DFQATT and CDR2 is SNEGSKA (reference sequence). Losses at the gene ends were 0 bases for V and 5 bases for J; bases not matched to a gene: 5. DNA of the CDR3: TGCAGTGCTAGAGAACGGACAGGGGTACACGAGCAGTACTTC. It yields the protein CSARERTGVHEQYF.

This chain joins TRBV20-1 and TRBJ2-4, with TRBD2 identical over 9 bases. The CDR3 is 15 amino acids. With V trimmed by 5 bases and J by 0 bases, 5 bases remained unmatched. The germline V gene encodes CDR1 DFQATT and CDR2 SNEGSKA (reference sequence). CDR3 residues: CSAFSSGIAKNIQYF. As DNA, the CDR3 is TGCAGTGCTTTTTCTAGCGGGATAGCCAAAAACATTCAGTACTTC.

Concerning this clonotype itself: A much larger clone lies a single base off, so this may be a read error. The V call is TRBV12-3 or TRBV12-4, the J call TRBJ2-7; TRBD1 agrees at 9 bases. The V gene end was trimmed by 1 base and the J gene end by 7 bases; junction bases not matched to a gene: 8. The CDR3 length is 15 residues. CDR3 region: CASSLGPGQGGEQYF. The CDR3 DNA sequence: TGTGCCAGCAGTTTAGGGCCGGGACAGGGCGGGGAGCAGTACTTC.

This clonotype was seen many times. This chain connects TRBV7-2 to TRBJ2-3; tentative D call: TRBD2 (6 bases). Per germline, CDR1 SGHTA and CDR2 FQGNSA. The CDR3 contains 14 residues. Trimming shortened V by 3 bases and J by 1 base, and 8 bases separated the two germline ends. CDR3 bases: TGTGCCAGCAGCTTTGCTAGCGGCACAGATACGCAGTATTTT. It codes for CASSFASGTDTQYF. The complete variable domain, with remaining parts taken from reference TRBV7-2 and TRBJ2-3, reads GAGVSQSPSNKVTEKGKDVELRCDPISGHTALYWYRQSLGQGLEFLIYFQGNSAPDKSGLPSDRFSAERTGGSVSTLTIQRTQQEDSAVYLCASSFASGTDTQYFGPGTRLTVL.

The V and J genes are TRBV6-1 and TRBJ1-2, with TRBD1 matching 7 bases. With 6 bases clipped from V and 6 bases from J, the junction kept 10 bases outside the gene matches. The CDR3 covers 14 residues. CDR1 is MNHNS and CDR2 is SASEGT in the germline V gene. The CDR3 here is CASSENPGGDGYTF. Here the CDR3 DNA reads TGTGCCAGCAGCGAAAACCCAGGGGGAGATGGCTACACCTTC.